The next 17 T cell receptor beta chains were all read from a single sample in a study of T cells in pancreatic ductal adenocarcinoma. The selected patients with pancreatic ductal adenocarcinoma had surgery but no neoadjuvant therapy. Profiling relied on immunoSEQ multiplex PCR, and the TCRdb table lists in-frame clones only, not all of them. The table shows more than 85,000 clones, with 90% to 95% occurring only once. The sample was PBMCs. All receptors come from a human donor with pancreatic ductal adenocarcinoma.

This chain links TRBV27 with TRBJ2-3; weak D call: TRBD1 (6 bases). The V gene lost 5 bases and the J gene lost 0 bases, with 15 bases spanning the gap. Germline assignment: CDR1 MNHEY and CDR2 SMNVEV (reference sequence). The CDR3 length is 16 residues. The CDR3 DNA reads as TGTGCCAGCAGTGTCACAGGGATCCCTAGCACAGATACGCAGTATTTT. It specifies CASSVTGIPSTDTQYF.

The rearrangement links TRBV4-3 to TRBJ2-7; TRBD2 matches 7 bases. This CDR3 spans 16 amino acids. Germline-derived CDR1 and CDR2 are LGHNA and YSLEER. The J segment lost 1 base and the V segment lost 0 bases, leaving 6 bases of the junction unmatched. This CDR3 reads CASSQDRGLVSYEQYF. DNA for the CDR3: TGCGCCAGCAGCCAAGACCGAGGACTAGTGTCCTACGAGCAGTACTTC.

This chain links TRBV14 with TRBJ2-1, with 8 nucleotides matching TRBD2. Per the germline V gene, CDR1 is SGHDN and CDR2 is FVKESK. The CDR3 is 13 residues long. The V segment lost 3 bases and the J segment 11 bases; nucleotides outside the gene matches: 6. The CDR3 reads CASSQARLAKQFF. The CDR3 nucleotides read TGTGCCAGCAGCCAGGCAAGACTAGCGAAGCAGTTCTTC.

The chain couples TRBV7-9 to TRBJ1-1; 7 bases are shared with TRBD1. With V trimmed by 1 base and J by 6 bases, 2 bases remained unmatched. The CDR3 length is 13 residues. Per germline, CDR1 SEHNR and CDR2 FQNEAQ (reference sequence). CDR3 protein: CASSLGDSAEAFF. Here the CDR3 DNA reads TGTGCCAGCAGCTTAGGGGACAGCGCTGAAGCTTTCTTT.

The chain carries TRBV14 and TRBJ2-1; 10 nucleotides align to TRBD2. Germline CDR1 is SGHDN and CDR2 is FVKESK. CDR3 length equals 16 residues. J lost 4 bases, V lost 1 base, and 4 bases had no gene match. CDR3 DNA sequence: TGTGCCAGCAGCCAAGTTAGCGGGAGGAATTACAATGAGCAGTTCTTC. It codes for CASSQVSGRNYNEQFF.

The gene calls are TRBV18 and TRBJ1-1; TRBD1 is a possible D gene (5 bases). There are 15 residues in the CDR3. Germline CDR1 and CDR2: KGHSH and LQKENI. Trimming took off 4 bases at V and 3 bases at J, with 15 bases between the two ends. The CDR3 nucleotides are TGTGCCAGCTCACTAGTCTCGGGGGTTGACACTGAAGCTTTCTTT. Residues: CASSLVSGVDTEAFF.

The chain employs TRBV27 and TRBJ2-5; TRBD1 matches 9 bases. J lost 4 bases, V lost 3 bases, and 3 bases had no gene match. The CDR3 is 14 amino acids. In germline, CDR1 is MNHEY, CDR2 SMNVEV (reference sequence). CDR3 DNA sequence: TGTGCCAGCAGTTTGGGGGGACAGGGAGAGACCCAGTACTTC. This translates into CASSLGGQGETQYF.

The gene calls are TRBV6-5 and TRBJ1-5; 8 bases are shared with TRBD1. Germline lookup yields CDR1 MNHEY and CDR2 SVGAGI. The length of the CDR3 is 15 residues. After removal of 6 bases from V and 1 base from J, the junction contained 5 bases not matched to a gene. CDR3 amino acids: CASSTDRGSNQPQHF. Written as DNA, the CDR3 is TGTGCCAGCAGCACAGACAGGGGAAGCAATCAGCCCCAGCATTTT.

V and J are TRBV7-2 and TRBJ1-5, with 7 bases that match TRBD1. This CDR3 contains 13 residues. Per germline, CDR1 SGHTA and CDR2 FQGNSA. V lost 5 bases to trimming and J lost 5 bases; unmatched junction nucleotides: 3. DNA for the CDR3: TGTGCCAGCAGCCCCACAGGGGATCAGCCCCAGCATTTT. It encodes CASSPTGDQPQHF.

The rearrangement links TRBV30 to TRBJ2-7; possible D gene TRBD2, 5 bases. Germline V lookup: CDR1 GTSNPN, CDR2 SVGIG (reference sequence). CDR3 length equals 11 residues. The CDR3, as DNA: TGTGCTGCACAGCGGAGCTACGAGCAGTACTTC. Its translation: CAAQRSYEQYF.

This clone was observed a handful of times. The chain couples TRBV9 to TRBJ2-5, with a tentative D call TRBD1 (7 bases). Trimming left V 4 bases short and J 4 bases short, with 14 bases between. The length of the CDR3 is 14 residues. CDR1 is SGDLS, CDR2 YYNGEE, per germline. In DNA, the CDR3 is TGTGCCAGCAGCTCCTCCCAGGGGGGAGAGACCCAGTACTTC. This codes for CASSSSQGGETQYF.

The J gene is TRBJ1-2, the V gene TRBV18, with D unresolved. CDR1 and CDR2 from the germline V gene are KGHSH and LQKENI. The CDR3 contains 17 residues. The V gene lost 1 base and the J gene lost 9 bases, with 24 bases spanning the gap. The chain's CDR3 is CASSPREGGPQPSSYTF. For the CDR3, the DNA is TGTGCCAGCTCACCACGGGAGGGAGGGCCGCAACCCAGTAGCTACACCTTC.

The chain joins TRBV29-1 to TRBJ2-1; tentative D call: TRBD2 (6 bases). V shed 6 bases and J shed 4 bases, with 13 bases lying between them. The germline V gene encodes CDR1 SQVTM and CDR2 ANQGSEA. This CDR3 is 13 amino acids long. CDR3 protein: CSVPPTSYNEQFF. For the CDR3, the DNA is TGCAGCGTGCCCCCGACTAGTTACAATGAGCAGTTCTTC.

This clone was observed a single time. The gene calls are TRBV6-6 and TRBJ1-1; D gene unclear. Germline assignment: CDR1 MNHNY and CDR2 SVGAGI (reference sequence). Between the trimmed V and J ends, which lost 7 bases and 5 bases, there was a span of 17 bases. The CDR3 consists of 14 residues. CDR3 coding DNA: TGTGCCAGCACCCTGATTTCGGGAAGGACTGAAGCTTTCTTT. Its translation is CASTLISGRTEAFF.

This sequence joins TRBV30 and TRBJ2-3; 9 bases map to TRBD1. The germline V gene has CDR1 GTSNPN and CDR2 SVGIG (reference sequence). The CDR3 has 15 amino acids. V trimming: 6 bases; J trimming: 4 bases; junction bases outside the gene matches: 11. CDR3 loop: CACTREQGAADTQYF. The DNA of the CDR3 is TGTGCCTGCACCCGGGAACAGGGGGCGGCAGATACGCAGTATTTT.

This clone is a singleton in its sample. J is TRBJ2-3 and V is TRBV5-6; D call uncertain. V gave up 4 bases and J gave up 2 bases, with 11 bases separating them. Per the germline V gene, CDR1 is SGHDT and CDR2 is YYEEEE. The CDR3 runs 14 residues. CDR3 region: CASSVDTYTDTQYF. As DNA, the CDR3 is TGTGCCAGCAGCGTTGACACCTACACAGATACGCAGTATTTT. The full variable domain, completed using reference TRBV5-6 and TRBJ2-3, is DAGVTQSPTHLIKTRGQQVTLRCSPKSGHDTVSWYQQALGQGPQFIFQYYEEEERQRGNFPDRFSGHQFPNYSSELNVNALLLGDSALYLCASSVDTYTDTQYFGPGTRLTVL.

CDR3 protein: CASSESLQGTPYEQYF. CDR3 coding DNA: TGTGCCAGCAGTGAATCCCTACAGGGGACCCCCTACGAGCAGTACTTC. J is TRBJ2-7 and V is TRBV2, with TRBD1 matching 7 bases. The CDR3 is 16 amino acids. The germline CDR1 and CDR2 sequences are SNHLY and FYNNEI. V lost 2 bases, J lost 2 bases, and 9 bases stayed unmatched.